These 7 T cell receptor beta chains originate from one sample sequenced in a study of blood T cell repertoires in COVID-19. The method was immunoSEQ multiplex PCR; TCRdb's version includes in-frame clones alone and lacks a portion of them. Of about 170,000 clones in the sample, roughly 86% are singletons; the top ten hold roughly 8%. The sample was peripheral blood. All receptors come from a middle-aged man who had recovered from COVID-19.

V gene TRBV2 combines with J gene TRBJ2-2, with TRBD2 as a possible D gene (6 bases). V gave up 5 bases and J gave up 3 bases, with 16 bases separating them. The CDR3 covers 16 residues. CDR1 is SNHLY and CDR2 is FYNNEI in the germline V gene. In DNA, the CDR3 is TGTGCCAGCAGTAGAAGGGAGGTGAGGGACACCGGGGAGCTGTTTTTT. Encoded protein: CASSRREVRDTGELFF.

The CDR3 reads CATFGLLANYGYTF. In nucleotides, the CDR3 is TGTGCCACCTTCGGGTTGTTGGCTAACTATGGCTACACCTTC. The chain carries TRBV15 and TRBJ1-2, with unresolved D. Germline-derived CDR1 and CDR2 are LNHNV and YYDKDF (reference sequence). This CDR3 is 14 amino acids long. V was clipped by 8 bases and J by 0 bases, with 13 bases between them.

The V call is TRBV20-1, the J call TRBJ1-2; D unclear. This CDR3 has 11 residues. Per the germline V gene, CDR1 is DFQATT and CDR2 is SNEGSKA (reference sequence). Trimming stripped 5 bases from V and 7 bases from J, with 11 bases between. The CDR3 DNA follows: TGCAGTGCTTATACCTCTAGTGGCTACACCTTC. This gives the protein CSAYTSSGYTF.

The rearrangement joins TRBV4-1 to TRBJ2-3; 8 bases match TRBD1. Trimming at V came to 11 bases and at J to 6 bases, leaving 19 bases not matched to a gene. Germline CDR1 is MGHRA and CDR2 is YSYEKL. This CDR3 spans 16 amino acids. CDR3 coding DNA: TGCGCCTCCCCTATACCCGACAGGGGAGAGTCGGATACGCAGTATTTT. Its protein is CASPIPDRGESDTQYF.

This clone was recorded once. V and J are TRBV7-3 and TRBJ2-2; weak D call: TRBD2 (7 bases). This CDR3 is 16 amino acids long. V was clipped by 3 bases and J by 0 bases, with 11 bases between them. Germline V lookup: CDR1 SGHTA, CDR2 FQGTGA. The CDR3 protein is CASSFGGPANTGELFF. CDR3 coding DNA: TGTGCCAGCAGCTTCGGGGGGCCCGCGAACACCGGGGAGCTGTTTTTT. Supplemented by reference TRBV7-3 and TRBJ2-2, the full variable domain reads GAGVSQTPSNKVTEKGKYVELRCDPISGHTALYWYRQSLGQGPEFLIYFQGTGAADDSGLPNDRFFAVRPEGSVSTLKIQRTERGDSAVYLCASSFGGPANTGELFFGEGSRLTVL.

This clone was seen just once. The chain joins TRBV6-2 or TRBV6-3 to TRBJ2-7; TRBD2 aligns across 12 bases. In germline, CDR1 is MNHEY, CDR2 SVGEGT. This CDR3 contains 17 residues. V dropped 2 bases and J dropped 2; count of bases not matched to a gene: 7. The chain's CDR3 is CASSYATLAGGAYEQYF. As DNA, the CDR3 is TGTGCCAGCAGTTACGCTACACTAGCGGGGGGCGCCTACGAGCAGTACTTC.

The CDR3 here is CASNFQGKTDTQYF. The CDR3 DNA is TGTGCCAGCAATTTCCAGGGGAAAACAGATACGCAGTATTTT. The V call is TRBV6-5, the J call TRBJ2-3; TRBD1 is a possible D gene (6 bases). Germline V lookup: CDR1 MNHEY, CDR2 SVGAGI. The length of the CDR3 is 14 residues. Trimming took 7 bases from V and 3 from J, leaving 14 bases between them.